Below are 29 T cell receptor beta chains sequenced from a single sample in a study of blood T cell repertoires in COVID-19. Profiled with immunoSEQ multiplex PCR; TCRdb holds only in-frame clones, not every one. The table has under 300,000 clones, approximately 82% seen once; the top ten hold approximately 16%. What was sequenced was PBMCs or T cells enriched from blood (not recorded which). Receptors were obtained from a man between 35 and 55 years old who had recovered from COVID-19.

The CDR3 sequence is CASRRTGRGGYTF. Here the CDR3 DNA reads TGTGCCAGCAGACGGACAGGGAGAGGAGGCTACACCTTC. The rearrangement uses TRBV6-5 and TRBJ1-2, with 8 positions matching TRBD1. Germline V gene data show CDR1 as MNHEY and CDR2 as SVGAGI. Trimming took 6 bases from V and 8 from J; bases not matched to a gene: 8. This CDR3 region has 13 residues.

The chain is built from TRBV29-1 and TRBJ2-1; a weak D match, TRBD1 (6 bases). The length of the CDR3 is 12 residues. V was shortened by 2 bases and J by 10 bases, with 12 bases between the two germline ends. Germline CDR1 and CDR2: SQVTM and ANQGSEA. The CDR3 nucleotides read TGCAGCGTTGAAACCTCCGGACAGGAGCAGTTCTTC. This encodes CSVETSGQEQFF.

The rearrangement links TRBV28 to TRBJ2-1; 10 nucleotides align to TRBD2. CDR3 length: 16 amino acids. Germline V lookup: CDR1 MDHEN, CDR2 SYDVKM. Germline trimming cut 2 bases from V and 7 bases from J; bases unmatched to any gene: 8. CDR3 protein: CASSLTSGTTMNEQFF. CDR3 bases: TGTGCCAGCAGTTTAACTAGCGGGACTACCATGAATGAGCAGTTCTTC. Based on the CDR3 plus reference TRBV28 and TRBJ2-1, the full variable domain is DVKVTQSSRYLVKRTGEKVFLECVQDMDHENMFWYRQDPGLGLRLIYFSYDVKMKEKGDIPEGYSVSREKKERFSLILESASTNQTSMYLCASSLTSGTTMNEQFFGPGTRLTVL.

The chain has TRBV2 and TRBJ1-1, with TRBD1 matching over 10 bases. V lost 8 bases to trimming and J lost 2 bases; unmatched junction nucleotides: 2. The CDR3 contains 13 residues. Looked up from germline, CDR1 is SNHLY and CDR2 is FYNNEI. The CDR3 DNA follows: TGTGCCAGCCTGACAGGGGGCAACACTGAAGCTTTCTTT. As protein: CASLTGGNTEAFF.

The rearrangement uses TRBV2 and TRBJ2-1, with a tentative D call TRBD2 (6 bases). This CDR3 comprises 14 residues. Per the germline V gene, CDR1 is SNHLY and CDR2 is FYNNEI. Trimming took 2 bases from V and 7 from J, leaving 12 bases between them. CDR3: CASSENGGWNEQFF. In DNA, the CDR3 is TGTGCCAGCAGTGAAAATGGGGGGTGGAATGAGCAGTTCTTC. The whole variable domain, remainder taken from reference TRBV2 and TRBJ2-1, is EPEVTQTPSHQVTQMGQEVILRCVPISNHLYFYWYRQILGQKVEFLVSFYNNEISEKSEIFDDQFSVERPDGSNFTLKIRSTKLEDSAMYFCASSENGGWNEQFFGPGTRLTVL.

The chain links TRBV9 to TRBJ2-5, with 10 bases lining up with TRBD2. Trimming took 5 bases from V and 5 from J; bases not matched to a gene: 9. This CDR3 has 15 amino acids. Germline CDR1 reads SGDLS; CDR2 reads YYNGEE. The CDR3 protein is CASSGQAGGLETQYF. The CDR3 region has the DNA TGTGCCAGCAGTGGTCAAGCGGGGGGGCTGGAGACCCAGTACTTC.

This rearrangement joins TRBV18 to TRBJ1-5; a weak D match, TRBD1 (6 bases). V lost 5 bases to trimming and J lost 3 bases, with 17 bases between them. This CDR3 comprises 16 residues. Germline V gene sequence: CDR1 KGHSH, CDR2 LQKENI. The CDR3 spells CASSSTTGPYNQPQHF. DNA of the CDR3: TGTGCCAGCTCATCCACGACAGGACCCTACAATCAGCCCCAGCATTTT.

CDR3 DNA sequence: TGTGCCAGCAGTGCTACAGGGGGCGGGTGGAACACTGAAGCTTTCTTT. This translates into CASSATGGGWNTEAFF. The rearrangement links TRBV6-1 to TRBJ1-1; 9 bases are a match to TRBD1. The CDR3 has 16 residues. Losses at the gene ends were 4 bases for V and 1 base for J; bases not matched to a gene: 7. CDR1 is MNHNS, CDR2 SASEGT, per germline.

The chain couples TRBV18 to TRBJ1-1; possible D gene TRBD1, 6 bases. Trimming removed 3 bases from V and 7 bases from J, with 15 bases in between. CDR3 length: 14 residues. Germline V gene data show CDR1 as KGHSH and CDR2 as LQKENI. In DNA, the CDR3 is TGTGCCAGCTCACCTTTAAGGGACACGGTTGAAGCTTTCTTT. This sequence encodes CASSPLRDTVEAFF.

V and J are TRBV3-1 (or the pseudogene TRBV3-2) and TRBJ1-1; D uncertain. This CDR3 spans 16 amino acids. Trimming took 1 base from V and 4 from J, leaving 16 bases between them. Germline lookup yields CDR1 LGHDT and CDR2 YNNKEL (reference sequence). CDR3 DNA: TGTGCCAGCAGCCAAGGGAGGGTAGGCCGGGGCACTGAAGCTTTCTTT. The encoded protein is CASSQGRVGRGTEAFF.

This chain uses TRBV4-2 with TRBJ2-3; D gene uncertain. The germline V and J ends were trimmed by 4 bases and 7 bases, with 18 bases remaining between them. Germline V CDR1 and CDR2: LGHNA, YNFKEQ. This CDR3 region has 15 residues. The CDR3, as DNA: TGTGCCAGCAGCCCCAAGAGTTCGAGTGTAAATACGCAGTATTTT. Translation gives CASSPKSSSVNTQYF.

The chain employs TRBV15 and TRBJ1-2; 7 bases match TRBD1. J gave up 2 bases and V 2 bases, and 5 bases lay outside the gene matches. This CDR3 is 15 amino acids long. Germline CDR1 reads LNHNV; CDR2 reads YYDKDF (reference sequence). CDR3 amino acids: CATSRKGDSNYGYTF. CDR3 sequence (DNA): TGTGCCACCAGCAGAAAAGGGGACAGCAACTATGGCTACACCTTC.

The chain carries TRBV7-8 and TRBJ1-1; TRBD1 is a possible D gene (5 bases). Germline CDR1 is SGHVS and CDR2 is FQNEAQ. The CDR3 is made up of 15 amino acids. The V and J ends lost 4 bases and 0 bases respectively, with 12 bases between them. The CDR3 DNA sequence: TGTGCCAGCAGCTCAATCCCAGGGATGAACACTGAAGCTTTCTTT. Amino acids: CASSSIPGMNTEAFF.

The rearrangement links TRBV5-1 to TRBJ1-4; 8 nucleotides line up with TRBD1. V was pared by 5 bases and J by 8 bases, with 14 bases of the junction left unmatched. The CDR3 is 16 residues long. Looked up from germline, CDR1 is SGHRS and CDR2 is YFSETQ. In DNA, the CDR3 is TGCGCCAGCAGTCAAGGAGGTCAGGGGGCGAGGGAAAAACTGTTTTTT. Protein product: CASSQGGQGAREKLFF.

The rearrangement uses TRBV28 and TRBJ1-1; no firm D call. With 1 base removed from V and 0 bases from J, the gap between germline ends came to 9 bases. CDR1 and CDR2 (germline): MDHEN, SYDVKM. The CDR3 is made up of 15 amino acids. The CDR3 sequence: CASSLLGEMNTEAFF. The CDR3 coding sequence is TGTGCCAGCAGTTTATTAGGAGAAATGAACACTGAAGCTTTCTTT.

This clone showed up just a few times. The CDR3 DNA follows: TGTGCCAGCAGCCGGAGGGTAGGTAGCTACGAGCAGTACTTC. It codes for CASSRRVGSYEQYF. This chain uses TRBV5-4 with TRBJ2-7; D perhaps matches TRBD2 (6 bases). V dropped 4 bases and J dropped 3 bases, with 14 bases sitting between them. The CDR3 covers 14 residues. Looked up from germline, CDR1 is SGHNT and CDR2 is YYREEE (reference sequence).

The CDR3 spells CASSVNQGPDTQYF. In nucleotides, the CDR3 is TGTGCCAGCAGCGTAAACCAGGGCCCAGATACGCAGTATTTT. The chain has TRBV9 and TRBJ2-3; perhaps TRBD1 as D (5 bases). The CDR3 consists of 14 residues. Germline loops: CDR1 SGDLS, CDR2 YYNGEE. The V gene lost 1 base and the J gene lost 4 bases, with 10 bases spanning the gap.

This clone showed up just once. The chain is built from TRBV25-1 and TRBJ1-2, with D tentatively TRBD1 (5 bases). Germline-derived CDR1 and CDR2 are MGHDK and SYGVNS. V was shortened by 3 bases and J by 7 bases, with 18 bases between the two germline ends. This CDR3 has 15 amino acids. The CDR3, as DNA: TGTGCCAGCAGTGATGGGGGGGAGGCAGTTGCTGGCTACACCTTC. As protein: CASSDGGEAVAGYTF.

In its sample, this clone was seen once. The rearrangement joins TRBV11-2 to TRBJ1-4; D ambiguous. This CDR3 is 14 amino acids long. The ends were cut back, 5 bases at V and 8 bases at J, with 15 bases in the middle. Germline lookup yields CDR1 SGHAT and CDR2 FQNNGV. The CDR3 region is CASSVGPSGEKLFF. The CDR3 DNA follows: TGTGCCAGCAGCGTGGGTCCTTCGGGGGAAAAACTGTTTTTT.

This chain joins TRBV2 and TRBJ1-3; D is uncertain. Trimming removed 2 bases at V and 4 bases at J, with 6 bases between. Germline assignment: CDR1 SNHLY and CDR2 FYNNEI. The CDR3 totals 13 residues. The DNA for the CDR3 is TGTGCCAGCAGTGAATTCCCGGGAAACACCATATATTTT. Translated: CASSEFPGNTIYF. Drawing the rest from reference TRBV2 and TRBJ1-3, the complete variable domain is EPEVTQTPSHQVTQMGQEVILRCVPISNHLYFYWYRQILGQKVEFLVSFYNNEISEKSEIFDDQFSVERPDGSNFTLKIRSTKLEDSAMYFCASSEFPGNTIYFGEGSWLTVV.

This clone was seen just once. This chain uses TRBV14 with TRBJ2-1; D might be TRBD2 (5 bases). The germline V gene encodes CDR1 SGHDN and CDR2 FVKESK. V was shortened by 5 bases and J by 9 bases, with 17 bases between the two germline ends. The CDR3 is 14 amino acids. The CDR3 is CASSDRPGSGEQFF. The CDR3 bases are TGTGCCAGCAGCGACCGTCCGGGGAGTGGTGAGCAGTTCTTC.

CDR3 in DNA: TGTGCCAGCAGCGATAGGGCCCGGACAGGGGAGACCCAGTACTTC. It encodes CASSDRARTGETQYF. The genes are TRBV7-9 and TRBJ2-5; 8 positions match TRBD1. With V trimmed by 5 bases and J by 5 bases, 10 bases remained unmatched. The CDR3 totals 15 residues. The germline gives CDR1 SEHNR, CDR2 FQNEAQ (reference sequence).

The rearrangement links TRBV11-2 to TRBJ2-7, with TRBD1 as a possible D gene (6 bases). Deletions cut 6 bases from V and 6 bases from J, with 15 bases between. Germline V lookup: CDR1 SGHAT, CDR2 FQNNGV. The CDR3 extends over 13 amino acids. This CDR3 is CASRVAGVGEQYF. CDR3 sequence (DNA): TGTGCCAGCAGGGTCGCAGGGGTTGGCGAGCAGTACTTC.

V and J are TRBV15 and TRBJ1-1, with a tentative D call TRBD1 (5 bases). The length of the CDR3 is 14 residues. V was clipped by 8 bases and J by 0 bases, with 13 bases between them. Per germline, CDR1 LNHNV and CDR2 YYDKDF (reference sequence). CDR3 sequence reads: CATGGGRMNTEAFF. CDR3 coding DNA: TGTGCCACCGGGGGAGGGCGGATGAACACTGAAGCTTTCTTT.

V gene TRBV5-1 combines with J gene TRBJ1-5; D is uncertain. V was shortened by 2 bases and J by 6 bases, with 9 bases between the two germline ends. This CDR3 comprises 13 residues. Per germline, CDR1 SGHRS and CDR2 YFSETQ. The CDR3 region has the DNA TGCGCCAGCAGCTTAGAGGGTGGTCAGCCCCAGCATTTT. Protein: CASSLEGGQPQHF.

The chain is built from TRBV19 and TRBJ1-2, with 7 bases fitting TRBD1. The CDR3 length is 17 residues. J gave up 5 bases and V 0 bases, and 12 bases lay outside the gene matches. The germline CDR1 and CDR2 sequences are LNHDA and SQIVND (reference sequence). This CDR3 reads CASSIEGRDRGLYGYTF. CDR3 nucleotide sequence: TGTGCCAGTAGTATAGAGGGACGGGACAGAGGCTTATATGGCTACACCTTC.

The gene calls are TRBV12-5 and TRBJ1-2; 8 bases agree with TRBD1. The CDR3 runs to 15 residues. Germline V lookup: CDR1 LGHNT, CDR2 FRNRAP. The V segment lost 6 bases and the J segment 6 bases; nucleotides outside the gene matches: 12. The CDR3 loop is CASGRAQDRVHGYTF. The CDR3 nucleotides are TGTGCTAGTGGACGTGCCCAGGACAGGGTCCATGGCTACACCTTC.

The CDR3 loop is CASSVDSGVGQPQHF. The CDR3 coding sequence is TGTGCCAGCAGCGTAGATTCGGGGGTAGGACAGCCCCAGCATTTT. The rearrangement uses TRBV9 and TRBJ1-5; D might be TRBD1 (5 bases). Germline V lookup: CDR1 SGDLS, CDR2 YYNGEE. Trimming shortened V by 0 bases and J by 7 bases, and 14 bases separated the two germline ends. The CDR3 length is 15 residues.

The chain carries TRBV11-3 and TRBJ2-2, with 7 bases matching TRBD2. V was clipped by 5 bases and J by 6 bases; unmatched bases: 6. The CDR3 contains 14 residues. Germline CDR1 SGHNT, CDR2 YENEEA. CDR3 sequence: CASSPGTTAGELFF. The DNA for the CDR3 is TGTGCCAGCAGCCCCGGGACTACTGCCGGGGAGCTGTTTTTT.